This TCR beta chain stems from a study of blood T cell repertoires in COVID-19. Study summary: Researchers got acute and convalescent COVID-19 samples from the United States, Italy and Spain. In each case, the material was cDNA or gDNA derived from T cells, B-cell-depleted T cells, or PBMCs.

In the authors' methods: Estimated nucleated cell counts came from reference gene primer amplification. The repertoire was sequenced with immunoSEQ multiplex PCR; TCRdb's copy has only in-frame clones and lacks some. That table furnishes V, J and clone size, whereas the DNA furnished D and trimming. The data contain around 120,000 clones, around 90% of them singletons. In this sample, this clone turned up once. The germline gives CDR1 KGHSH, CDR2 LQKENI. This CDR3 has 14 amino acids. V was pared by 3 bases and J by 2 bases, with 3 bases of the junction left unmatched. The sequenced material came from peripheral blood. This chain connects TRBV18 to TRBJ2-5, with 7 bases aligning to TRBD1. The clonotype was recovered from a human donor in a cohort sampled during active COVID-19. The CDR3 reads CASSPGQAQETQYF. The CDR3 DNA is TGTGCCAGCTCACCTGGACAGGCTCAAGAGACCCAGTACTTC.